These T cell receptor beta chains were read from a single sample in a study of T cells in Graves' hyperthyroidism and ophthalmopathy. One entry per CDR3 protein results from TCRdb running MiXCR on the multiplex PCR reads. The sample contains around 700,000 distinct CDR3 sequences, approximately 19% of which appear only once. Sequencing used blood. These receptors all come from a woman in her forties or fifties with Graves' hyperthyroidism that later progressed to Graves' ophthalmopathy. CDR3s include the opening cysteine and the closing phenylalanine or tryptophan. A D gene is named only where the DNA matches it firmly. Some rows mark clone size as missing; the rest say once, few, many or name a class of expanded clone.

V gene	J gene	CDR3 length	clone size	D gene	CDR3 DNA	CDR3 protein
TRBV3-1	TRBJ2-1	17	-	-	TGTGCCAGCAGCCAAGTGGGGGGAAGGGGGTCCTACAATGAGCAGTTCTTC	CASSQVGGRGSYNEQFF
TRBV9	TRBJ2-7	14	few	-	TGTGCCAGCAGCCCTTCACAGGGTATCTACGAGCAGTACTTC	CASSPSQGIYEQYF
TRBV20-1	TRBJ1-2	14	many	TRBD1	TGCAGTGCTAGAGAGGGGACAGGGGGCTATGGCTACACCTTC	CSAREGTGGYGYTF
TRBV5-1	TRBJ2-1	15	many	-	TGCGCCAGCAGCTTGGCCGGTCGACAGTACAATGAGCAGTTCTTC	CASSLAGRQYNEQFF
TRBV20-1	TRBJ2-7	15	-	-	TGCAGTGCTAGAGATGGGGGTGGCGGGACAAACGAGCAGTACTTC	CSARDGGGGTNEQYF
TRBV18	TRBJ1-1	16	many	TRBD1	TGTGCCAGCTCACCCCGGGACAGGGGGGCGAACACTGAAGCTTTCTTT	CASSPRDRGANTEAFF
TRBV10-3	TRBJ1-1	13	-	TRBD1	TGTGCCATCACTAGGGACAGGGGCACTGAAGCTTTCTTT	CAITRDRGTEAFF
TRBV14	TRBJ2-2	13	many	-	TGTGCCAGCAGCCCCCGGCTCACCGGGGAGCTGTTTTTT	CASSPRLTGELFF
TRBV3-1	TRBJ2-1	14	many	TRBD2	TGTGCCAGCACCCCAAGCGGGGCGTTCAATGAGCAGTTCTTC	CASTPSGAFNEQFF
TRBV5-1	TRBJ2-5	17	-	TRBD2	TGCGCCAGCAGCCCCCCGGTAAGCGGGGGGCACCAAGAGACCCAGTACTTC	CASSPPVSGGHQETQYF
TRBV18	TRBJ1-1	13	many	-	TGTGCCAGCTCACCGCCAGGGTACACTGAAGCTTTCTTT	CASSPPGYTEAFF
TRBV5-5	TRBJ2-3	16	once	TRBD1	TGTGCCAGCAGCTTGCTTTGGGACAGTGGGAAAGATACGCAGTATTTT	CASSLLWDSGKDTQYF
TRBV20-1	TRBJ2-4	11	many	-	TGCAGTGCTACCGACCAGGTCATTCAGTACTTC	CSATDQVIQYF
TRBV5-1	TRBJ2-7	15	-	TRBD1	TGCGCCAGTAAACCCGGGACAGGGGCTTCCTACGAGCAGTACTTC	CASKPGTGASYEQYF
TRBV5-1	TRBJ2-3	14	many	-	TGCGCCAGCAGGAGGCAGGGGTCGGTAGATACGCAGTATTTT	CASRRQGSVDTQYF
TRBV20-1	TRBJ2-1	11	many	-	TGCAGTGCTGTAGTTCGTAATGAGCAGTTCTTC	CSAVVRNEQFF
TRBV7-3	TRBJ2-3	14	many	TRBD2	TGTGCCAGCAGCCCACTAGCGATCACAGATACGCAGTATTTT	CASSPLAITDTQYF
TRBV5-1	TRBJ1-6	20	few	TRBD1	TGCGCCAGCAGCTTGGCCGAACCAAGACAGGGCGATTTTTATAATTCACCCCTCCACTTT	CASSLAEPRQGDFYNSPLHF
TRBV3-1	TRBJ2-6	18	-	-	TGTGCCAGCAGTTTCACGGCAGATATTAGCTCTGGGGCCAACGTCCTGACTTTC	CASSFTADISSGANVLTF
TRBV7-9	TRBJ2-3	12	many	-	TGTGCCAGCAGCCTCCCACCGGATACGCAGTATTTT	CASSLPPDTQYF
TRBV7-3	TRBJ2-3	12	many	-	TGTGCCAGCAGCTCGGGGGTGGGTACGCAGTATTTT	CASSSGVGTQYF
TRBV20-1	TRBJ2-2	14	-	TRBD1	TGCAGTGCTAACCAGGGGGCGAACACCGGGGAGCTGTTTTTT	CSANQGANTGELFF
TRBV30	TRBJ2-2	15	-	TRBD1	TGTGCCAGAATGGGACAGGGGGAGTCGATCGGGGAGCTGTTTTTT	CARMGQGESIGELFF
TRBV12-3/TRBV12-4	TRBJ2-2	15	few	-	TGTGCCAGCAGTTTACTTCGGATGGGCACCGGGGAGCTGTTTTTT	CASSLLRMGTGELFF
TRBV12-3/TRBV12-4	TRBJ2-7	15	many	TRBD1	TGTGCCAGCAGTCCCGGACAGGGGTGGTCCTACGAGCAGTACTTC	CASSPGQGWSYEQYF
TRBV7-9	TRBJ1-1	15	many	-	TGTGCCAGCAGCCCGGGGACTGCCCAGGGGACTGAAGCTTTCTTT	CASSPGTAQGTEAFF
TRBV2	TRBJ2-7	16	few	-	TGTGCCAGCATCCAACGGCCGGCAGGGACCTCCTACGAGCAGTACTTC	CASIQRPAGTSYEQYF
TRBV6-1	TRBJ1-6	14	many	TRBD1	TGTGCCAGCAGAATGACAGGGAATAATTCACCCCTCCACTTT	CASRMTGNNSPLHF
TRBV5-1	TRBJ2-7	15	many	-	TGCGCCAGCAGCTTGGGCGGGTGGGACTCCTACGAGCAGTACTTC	CASSLGGWDSYEQYF
TRBV6-2/TRBV6-3	TRBJ2-7	16	-	-	TGTGCCAGCAGTGGGTCCAGGCCCCGAGTATCCTACGAGCAGTACTTC	CASSGSRPRVSYEQYF
TRBV9	TRBJ2-5	18	few	TRBD2	TGTGCCAGCAGCGTAGATGCCGCGGGGGGGTTTTACCAAGAGACCCAGTACTTC	CASSVDAAGGFYQETQYF
TRBV6-2/TRBV6-3	TRBJ2-2	14	-	-	TGTGCCAGCAGTTACTCAGAGAACACCGGGGAGCTGTTTTTT	CASSYSENTGELFF
TRBV5-1	TRBJ2-3	12	many	-	TGTGCCAGCAGCTTAGATGGGGATACGCAGTATTTT	CASSLDGDTQYF
TRBV27	TRBJ1-5	14	few	-	TGTGCCAGCAGTCACCAGGGCTTTAATCAGCCCCAGCATTTT	CASSHQGFNQPQHF
TRBV12-3/TRBV12-4	TRBJ2-7	13	many	-	TGTGCCAGCAGCCGGGACCGGATTGGCGAGCAGTACTTC	CASSRDRIGEQYF
TRBV3-1	TRBJ2-3	16	-	TRBD2	TGTGCCAGCAGCGAACTAGCGGGGGCGTTCACAGATACGCAGTATTTT	CASSELAGAFTDTQYF